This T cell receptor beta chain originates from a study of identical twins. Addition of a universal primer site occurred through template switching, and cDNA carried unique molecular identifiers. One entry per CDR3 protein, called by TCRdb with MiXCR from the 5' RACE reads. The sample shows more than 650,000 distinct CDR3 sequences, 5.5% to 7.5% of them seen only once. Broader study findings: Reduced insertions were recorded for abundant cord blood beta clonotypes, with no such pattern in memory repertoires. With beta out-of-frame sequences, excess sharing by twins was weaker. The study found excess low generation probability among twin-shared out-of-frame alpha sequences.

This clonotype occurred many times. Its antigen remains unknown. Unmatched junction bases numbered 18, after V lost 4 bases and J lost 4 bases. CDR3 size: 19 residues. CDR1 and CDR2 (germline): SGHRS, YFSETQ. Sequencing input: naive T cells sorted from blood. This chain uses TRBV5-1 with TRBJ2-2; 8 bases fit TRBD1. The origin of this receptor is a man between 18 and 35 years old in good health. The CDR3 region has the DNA TGCGCCAGCAGCCCGCTTGTGACAGGGGCGCCTGCTCTCACCGGGGAGCTGTTTTTT. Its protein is CASSPLVTGAPALTGELFF.